This T cell receptor beta chain was sequenced during a study of T-cell memory formation after mild COVID-19 (dated by TCRdb to the early 2020s). A note on the overall study: TCR sequence clusters from the two donors were found to be largely donor specific. Longitudinal TCRalpha and TCRbeta repertoire sequencing tracked T-cell clones expanding and contracting after mild COVID-19 in a couple of donors. Two young, previously healthy adult volunteers, one female and one male, were included in the cohort. What the research found in general, with its limitations: The detection of some responding clones in pre-infection memory suggests that pre-existing cross-reactive memory T cells joined the SARS-CoV-2 response. SARS-CoV-2 specificity was not confirmed for the second-wave clones peaking on day 37. Contracting CD4+ clones were located mainly in the CM and EM memory subsets, whereas CD8+ clones were found to be enriched in EMRA. The study covered only a couple of mild cases, and larger cohorts including severe cases with pre-infection samples were considered necessary. Clones contracting from day 15 to 85 had balanced CD4/CD8 phenotypes, while a second wave expanding from day 15 to 37 was biased towards CD4+.

In its sample, this clonotype was seen a few times. The target of this receptor is not known. No base quality information exists; no much larger clone differs at one position. For sequencing, an Illumina NovaSeq 6000 was employed. Using 5'RACE with constant-segment primers, TCRalpha and TCRbeta cDNA libraries were constructed, with sample barcodes and unique molecular identifiers added in the process. Trizol reagent was used to extract RNA from every sample. Amplification of the libraries took two PCR steps, and the second step added a second sample barcode plus Illumina TruSeq adapters. Libraries were sequenced on an Illumina NovaSeq with 2 x 150 bp paired-end reads. In the paper's pipeline: Reads were demultiplexed and collapsed into UMI-guided consensus sequences with migec v1.2.7. Using mixcr v2.1.11, UMI consensuses were aligned to TRA and TRB V and J templates and then assembled into clonotypes. A clonotype was counted as expanded or contracted only when both edgeR and NoisET called the clonotype significant, with the noise models trained on biological replicates. For edgeR calls, the cutoffs were a false discovery rate-adjusted p below 0.01 and a log2 fold-change threshold of 1. As an exploratory analysis of dynamics, PCA with hierarchical clustering was applied to max-normalized trajectories of the 1000 most abundant clonotypes. Each responding clone was given a CD4 or CD8 phenotype based on the CD4+ and CD8+ repertoires, which had been sequenced separately. TCRdb trimmed public reads at Q25 via fastp, called clones via MiXCR and kept in-frame beta chains. Rows with one shared CDR3 protein collapse into an entry with the most common genes and DNA. The V and J calls and clone size come from TCRdb's table, not from the authors' own analysis. This sample gives 350,000 to 450,000 distinct CDR3 sequences in total; 20% of them show up just once. Together, the top ten hold about 8.1% of the sample.

V is clipped by 6 bases and J by 3 bases, and the sequence between their germline boundaries is 9 bases long. Looking up the germline V gene yields CDR1 MNHNS and CDR2 SASEGT. From its cysteine to its phenylalanine, the CDR3 spans 13 amino acids. Only CDR3 DNA is held: 39 bases, read in frame from base 1. PBMCs were isolated by Ficoll-Paque density gradient centrifugation. The sample consisted of PBMCs or a T cell subset sorted from them (not recorded which). This TCR came from an adult woman who had mild COVID-19 (a few samples of this study predate the infection). The sample titles of this study are shuffled in the database, so cell type and time point are left out; the donor was told from shared clones. Recombination connected TRBV6-1 to TRBJ2-1, and perhaps TRBD1 as D gene, on 6 matching bases. The CDR3 has the sequence CASRGAGYNEQFF. The nucleotides are TGTGCCAGCAGGGGGGCAGGCTACAATGAGCAGTTCTTC.